This record looks at one TCR beta chain sequence and its context. Antigen: not known. The sample comes from a study of cytomegalovirus exposure and HLA in healthy donors. Notes on the study in general: When analyzed later, a missense DCLRE1C variant was found to be linked to TCR beta V- and J-gene trimming.

PCR was performed using 60 Vbeta and 13 Jbeta primers. Clones were sequenced by immunoSEQ multiplex PCR, and TCRdb holds only the in-frame ones, with some missing. The data show roughly 130,000 clones, about 80% seen once. This CDR3 region has 15 residues. V lost 4 bases, J lost 3 bases, and 6 bases stayed unmatched. CDR1 is MGHRA and CDR2 is YSYEKL in the germline V gene. The sample comprised PBMCs. The receptor was isolated from a boy aged 2 to 10 in good health and CMV-seronegative. This chain joins TRBV4-1 and TRBJ1-2; 9 bases agree with TRBD1. This CDR3 reads CASSPRTGEDYGYTF. As DNA, the CDR3 is TGCGCCAGCAGCCCACGGACAGGGGAGGACTATGGCTACACCTTC.